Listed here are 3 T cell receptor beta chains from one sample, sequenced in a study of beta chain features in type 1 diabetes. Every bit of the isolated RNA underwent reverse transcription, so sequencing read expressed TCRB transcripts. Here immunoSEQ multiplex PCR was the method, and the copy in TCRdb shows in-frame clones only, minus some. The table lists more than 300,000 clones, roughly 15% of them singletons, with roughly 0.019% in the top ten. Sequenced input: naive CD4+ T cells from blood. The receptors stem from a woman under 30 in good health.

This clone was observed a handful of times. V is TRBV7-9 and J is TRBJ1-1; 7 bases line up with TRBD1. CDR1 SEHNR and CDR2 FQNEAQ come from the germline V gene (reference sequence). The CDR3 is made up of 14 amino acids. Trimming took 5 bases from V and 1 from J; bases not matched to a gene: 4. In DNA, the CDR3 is TGTGCCAGCAGCCCCCGGGACAGGAACACTGAAGCTTTCTTT. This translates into CASSPRDRNTEAFF.

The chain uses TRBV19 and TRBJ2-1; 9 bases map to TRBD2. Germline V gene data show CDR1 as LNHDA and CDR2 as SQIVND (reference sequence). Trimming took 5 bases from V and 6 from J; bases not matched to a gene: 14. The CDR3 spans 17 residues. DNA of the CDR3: TGTGCCAGTAGTTCTGGCGGGAGGGCCCTAATCTCCAATGAGCAGTTCTTC. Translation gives CASSSGGRALISNEQFF.

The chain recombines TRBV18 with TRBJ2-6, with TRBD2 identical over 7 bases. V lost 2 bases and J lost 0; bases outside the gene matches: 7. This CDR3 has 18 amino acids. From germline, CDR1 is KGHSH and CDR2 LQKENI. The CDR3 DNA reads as TGTGCCAGCTCACCAAGGCTAGCGGATACCTCTGGGGCCAACGTCCTGACTTTC. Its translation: CASSPRLADTSGANVLTF.